This T cell receptor beta chain originates from a study of OX40 agonist ivuxolimab in advanced cancers. The assay was immunoSEQ multiplex PCR, and TCRdb's table has in-frame clones only and misses some. The table has tens of thousands of clones, approximately 91% seen once. There are 17 residues in the CDR3. The germline gives CDR1 MGHRA, CDR2 YSYEKL. After removal of 0 bases from V and 5 bases from J, the junction contained 9 bases not matched to a gene. Here the sequenced sample was CD4+ or CD8+ T cells sorted from blood, taken in a trial of the OX40 agonist ivuxolimab. The TCR comes from an adult with an advanced solid tumor such as melanoma, head and neck, liver or kidney cancer. The chain joins TRBV4-1 to TRBJ2-3; the match to TRBD2 covers 9 bases. CDR3 amino acids: CASSQDLLAGMKDTQYF. CDR3 nucleotide sequence: TGCGCCAGCAGCCAAGATCTCCTAGCGGGAATGAAAGATACGCAGTATTTT.